This T cell receptor (beta chain) is drawn from a study of blood T cells in healthy people across ages. A second PCR of 7 to 11 cycles used a sample-barcoded 5' primer and a J-beta primer mix. TCRdb reanalysed the 5' RACE reads using MiXCR and keeps one entry per CDR3 protein. The sample carries some 560,000 distinct CDR3 sequences, roughly a quarter recorded once. Germline V gives CDR1 WNHNN, CDR2 SYGVQD (reference sequence). The length of the CDR3 is 12 residues. Study-wide results and caveats: It was held that diversity estimates obtained from one million T cells represented underestimates.

For this clonotype: No antigen is known for it. A read error may explain this, as a much larger clone is one base away.

These same data were also listed under a study on T cells of mothers and their children.

The sample comprised blood. The receptor's source is a boy between 2 and 10 years old in good health. This chain links TRBV10-1 with TRBJ2-5; D gene ambiguous. The J call is in doubt because the DNA end fits TRBJ2-7 better. The CDR3 protein is CASSESGDEQYF. The CDR3 DNA reads as TGCGCCAGCAGTGAGTCCGGCGACGAGCAGTACTTC.